Below, 7 T cell receptor beta chains from the same sample are listed, as sequenced in a study of breast tumors, draining lymph nodes, adjacent tissues. Via MiXCR, TCRdb re-called the multiplex PCR reads, giving one row per CDR3 protein. The sample carries about 14,000 distinct CDR3 sequences, roughly 50% recorded once. Sequencing input: tumor-adjacent breast tissue. Receptors were obtained from a female donor with breast cancer. Some clones in this sample may be carry-over from other donors' samples.

The chain recombines TRBV12-3 or TRBV12-4 with TRBJ1-2; the match to TRBD1 covers 9 bases. V trimming: 6 bases; J trimming: 4 bases; junction bases outside the gene matches: 12. The CDR3 length is 16 residues. The CDR3 reads CASSRQGGTFGYGYTF. The CDR3 nucleotides are TGTGCCAGCAGCCGACAGGGGGGGACCTTCGGCTATGGCTACACCTTC.

V usage is TRBV7-2 and J usage is TRBJ2-3, with 10 bases matching TRBD2. The V gene end was trimmed by 3 bases and the J gene end by 2 bases; junction bases not matched to a gene: 5. This CDR3 has 16 residues. Germline-derived CDR1 and CDR2 are SGHTA and FQGNSA. The CDR3 reads CASSFGLAGATDTQYF. CDR3 coding DNA: TGTGCCAGCAGCTTCGGGCTAGCGGGGGCCACAGATACGCAGTATTTT.

The V and J genes are TRBV14 and TRBJ1-6; D is perhaps TRBD1 (6 bases). The germline V and J ends were trimmed by 2 bases and 0 bases, with 11 bases remaining between them. Germline V gives CDR1 SGHDN, CDR2 FVKESK. The CDR3 covers 17 residues. The CDR3 region has the DNA TGTGCCAGCAGCCAACGGGGGCCACCCTCCTATAATTCACCCCTCCACTTT. This encodes CASSQRGPPSYNSPLHF.

As concerns this clonotype: Germline and junction disagree at one end, which may indicate a read error. The genes are TRBV10-2 and TRBJ2-2, with 7 positions matching TRBD2. The CDR3 consists of 15 residues. CDR1 is WSHSY, CDR2 SAAADI, per germline. The CDR3 reads CASPKRGPNPGELFF. CDR3 DNA: TGCGCCAGCCCTAAGCGGGGACCGAACCCCGGGGAGCTGTTTTTT.

This clonotype was seen a handful of times. CDR3 nucleotides: TGTGCCTGGAGTTACAGGAGAATGAACACTGAAGCTTTCTTT. Residues: CAWSYRRMNTEAFF. The chain has TRBV30 and TRBJ1-1; D is possibly TRBD1 (5 bases). Germline V lookup: CDR1 GTSNPN, CDR2 SVGIG (reference sequence). The CDR3 covers 14 residues. Trimming took off 2 bases at V and 0 bases at J, with 10 bases between the two ends.

This clonotype is medium-sized. V usage is TRBV29-1 and J usage is TRBJ2-1; the match to TRBD2 covers 11 bases. Germline V gene data show CDR1 as SQVTM and CDR2 as ANQGSEA. The CDR3 totals 15 residues. V lost 3 bases and J lost 11; bases outside the gene matches: 12. CDR3 in amino acids: CSVDDGTSGSQKQFF. CDR3 DNA: TGCAGCGTTGATGACGGGACTAGCGGATCTCAAAAGCAGTTCTTC.

This rearrangement joins TRBV2 to TRBJ1-2; a possible D gene is TRBD1 (5 bases). In germline, CDR1 is SNHLY, CDR2 FYNNEI. There are 15 residues in the CDR3. Between the trimmed V and J ends, which lost 4 bases and 4 bases, there was a span of 16 bases. The CDR3 sequence: CASSVRGTGFYGYTF. CDR3 nucleotides: TGTGCCAGCAGTGTTAGGGGCACCGGTTTCTATGGCTACACCTTC.